The 11 T cell receptor beta chains below were found in one sample sequenced in a study of technical replicates of blood from a few donors. Libraries were prepared by immunoSEQ multiplex PCR; TCRdb keeps only in-frame clonotypes and omits some of them. Of 90,000 to 100,000 clones in the sample, 90% to 97% were seen once. The sample consisted of T cells isolated from PBMCs. Source of these receptors: a human donor in good health.

The chain joins TRBV7-9 to TRBJ2-7; D perhaps matches TRBD2 (5 bases). V gave up 1 base and J gave up 4 bases, with 8 bases separating them. The CDR3 runs to 13 residues. Germline V gives CDR1 SEHNR, CDR2 FQNEAQ (reference sequence). The CDR3 DNA sequence: TGTGCCAGCAGCTTAGGGGGAGTTTACGAGCAGTACTTC. Amino acid sequence: CASSLGGVYEQYF.

The chain is built from TRBV2 and TRBJ2-1, with 9 nucleotides matching TRBD2. Germline V lookup: CDR1 SNHLY, CDR2 FYNNEI. This CDR3 is 15 amino acids long. Unmatched junction bases numbered 4, after V lost 1 base and J lost 6 bases. CDR3 region: CASSEGRLAANEQFF. Here the CDR3 DNA reads TGTGCCAGCAGTGAAGGTAGACTAGCGGCCAATGAGCAGTTCTTC. The full variable domain, in which reference TRBV2 and TRBJ2-1 provide the parts outside the CDR3, is EPEVTQTPSHQVTQMGQEVILRCVPISNHLYFYWYRQILGQKVEFLVSFYNNEISEKSEIFDDQFSVERPDGSNFTLKIRSTKLEDSAMYFCASSEGRLAANEQFFGPGTRLTVL.

The genes are TRBV5-6 and TRBJ2-1; 10 bases are a match to TRBD2. The CDR3 totals 17 residues. Germline-derived CDR1 and CDR2 are SGHDT and YYEEEE. With 2 bases clipped from V and 0 bases from J, the junction kept 5 bases outside the gene matches. CDR3 sequence (DNA): TGTGCCAGCAGCTTTATAGCGGGAGGTAGCTCCTACAATGAGCAGTTCTTC. Translated, it gives CASSFIAGGSSYNEQFF.

This rearrangement joins TRBV2 to TRBJ2-7, with a possible D match to TRBD2 (8 bases). The CDR3 spans 18 residues. Germline V gene data show CDR1 as SNHLY and CDR2 as FYNNEI. V gave up 0 bases and J gave up 2 bases, with 20 bases separating them. The CDR3 coding sequence is TGTGCCAGCAGTGAAGCGCTTAGCGGGGACAGTATCGCCTACGAGCAGTACTTC. Protein: CASSEALSGDSIAYEQYF.

As regards this clone: The limits of the CDR3 on the DNA are not certain, so only TCRdb's listed CDR3 is given. J is TRBJ1-5 and V is TRBV6-5; no DNA check was done on the table's D call, TRBD1. In germline, CDR1 is MNHEY, CDR2 SVGAGI. A total of 16 residues make up the CDR3, ends included. This CDR3 is CASSSSDRGNSQPQHF.

The chain couples TRBV30 to TRBJ1-3, with D possibly being TRBD1 (5 bases). The CDR3 covers 14 residues. V lost 3 bases, J lost 0 bases, and 9 bases lay in between. Germline-derived CDR1 and CDR2 are GTSNPN and SVGIG (reference sequence). The CDR3 bases are TGTGCCTGGAGGGGACTAAGCTCTGGAAACACCATATATTTT. Its protein is CAWRGLSSGNTIYF.

The V call is TRBV30, the J call TRBJ2-7; 10 nucleotides line up with TRBD1. Germline lookup yields CDR1 GTSNPN and CDR2 SVGIG (reference sequence). The CDR3 is made up of 14 amino acids. After removal of 4 bases from V and 2 bases from J, the junction contained 5 bases not matched to a gene. The CDR3 DNA reads as TGTGCCTGGAACCCCGGGACAGGGGCCTACGAGCAGTACTTC. It codes for CAWNPGTGAYEQYF.

V is TRBV5-6 and J is TRBJ1-1; TRBD1 is a possible D gene (5 bases). Trimming cost V 6 bases and J 5 bases, with 8 bases left between them. The CDR3 length is 11 residues. Germline CDR1 SGHDT, CDR2 YYEEEE. CDR3 residues: CASIGQTEAFF. CDR3 DNA sequence: TGTGCCAGCATTGGACAAACTGAAGCTTTCTTT.

The chain links TRBV6-5 to TRBJ2-3; a possible D gene is TRBD2 (6 bases). Germline assignment: CDR1 MNHEY and CDR2 SVGAGI. V was cut by 10 bases and J by 6 bases, with 23 bases left in between. The CDR3 runs to 15 residues. The CDR3 bases are TGTGCCACCAAATTACTAGCCATGAGTGTGGATACGCAGTATTTT. Translation gives CATKLLAMSVDTQYF.

This clone was found a few times. V and J are TRBV18 and TRBJ1-1; TRBD1 is a possible D gene (6 bases). This CDR3 is built from 15 residues. Germline-derived CDR1 and CDR2 are KGHSH and LQKENI. V lost 0 bases, J lost 2 bases, and 10 bases lay in between. CDR3 DNA: TGTGCCAGCTCACCACCGATCAGGGGAAACACTGAAGCTTTCTTT. The encoded protein is CASSPPIRGNTEAFF.

This clone occurred once. J is TRBJ2-1 and V is TRBV7-2, with D maybe TRBD2 (5 bases). The germline V gene has CDR1 SGHTA and CDR2 FQGNSA. Trimming shortened V by 4 bases and J by 7 bases, and 11 bases separated the two germline ends. This CDR3 comprises 13 residues. The CDR3 DNA follows: TGTGCCAGCAGCTATACTAGGCGTAATGAGCAGTTCTTC. Translated, it gives CASSYTRRNEQFF. The full variable domain, completed using reference TRBV7-2 and TRBJ2-1, is GAGVSQSPSNKVTEKGKDVELRCDPISGHTALYWYRQSLGQGLEFLIYFQGNSAPDKSGLPSDRFSAERTGGSVSTLTIQRTQQEDSAVYLCASSYTRRNEQFFGPGTRLTVL.